The rows below give T cell receptor beta chains drawn from one sample of a study of shared clonotypes between healthy human individuals. The method was immunoSEQ multiplex PCR; TCRdb's version includes in-frame clones alone and lacks a portion of them. The data hold some 2.1 million clones, with over 85% observed a single time. Sequencing was performed on naive CD4+ T cells sorted from blood. These receptors all come from a young man in good health. The CDR3 runs from the conserved cysteine through the conserved F or W. The D gene is left open where the match is weak. A clone size is listed for some rows: how often the clone was seen (once, few, many), or a class if it is expanded.

>-|TRBV30|-
CAWSVRGGNSPLHF
>-|TRBV30|-
CAWSLGGGGGYTF
>TRBD2|TRBV10-3|-
CAISALAGVTDTQYF
>-|TRBV6-5|once
CASSYRGPGPEAFF
>TRBD2|TRBV28|once
CASSQAGASGYTQYF
>-|TRBV6-5|-
CASSYGSQGKTQYF
>-|TRBV10-3|-
CAISEGGGETQYF
>TRBD2|TRBV7-7|-
CASSLATPGGGDQETQYF
>-|TRBV29-1|-
CSVRDNYYGYTF
>-|TRBV6-4|-
CASSEQEGNSPLHF
>TRBD1|TRBV5-1|-
CASSLGTGGEETQYF
>-|TRBV6-5|-
CASSYDRSNTEAFF
>-|TRBV10-3|-
CAATKEAERYEQYF
>-|TRBV28|once
CASSPRGRTEAFF